This T cell receptor (beta chain) was obtained from a study of CD8 T cells in ankylosing spondylitis. This clonotype was detected a few times. Its antigen is still unknown. Making use of molecular barcodes, quantitative 5'-RACE generated TCR beta libraries. TCRdb reprocessed the 5' RACE reads with MiXCR, giving one entry per CDR3 protein. The table lists 350,000 to 450,000 distinct CDR3 sequences, approximately 26% of them singletons. Study conclusions and caveats: Disease-linked clones reportedly showed significant enrichment in matched ankylosing spondylitis synovial fluid. Made up of eight highly homologous variants, a TCR beta motif appeared characteristic of ankylosing spondylitis blood. Certain motif variants had earlier been reported in reactive arthritis synovial fluid and blood. Disease-linked clones proved CD8+ and comparatively uncommon in peripheral blood.

Sequenced sample: blood, either unsorted or a sorted T cell fraction (not recorded which). This TCR was recovered from a male donor with ankylosing spondylitis.

The chain's CDR3 is CASSLEPEWPQHF. For the CDR3, the DNA is TGTGCCAGCAGCTTAGAGCCGGAATGGCCCCAGCATTTT. The gene calls are TRBV7-2 and TRBJ1-5; D not resolved. This CDR3 is built from 13 residues. V lost 1 base, J lost 9 bases, and 10 bases lay in between. Germline CDR1 reads SGHTA; CDR2 reads FQGNSA.